This T cell receptor (beta chain) was profiled in a study of CD8+ T cells in alopecia areata. Study in general: Severity was scored as percentage of affected scalp area in treated patients.

This clone turned up a few times. Treatment specified: oral pan-JAK inhibitor, 5-10 mg twice daily. The investigators collected lesional scalp punch biopsies and peripheral blood from alopecia areata patients. The CDR3 runs 14 residues. Germline V gene data show CDR1 as SGHTA and CDR2 as FQGNSA. With 5 bases clipped from V and 10 bases from J, the junction kept 4 bases outside the gene matches. Following extraction, RNA underwent reverse transcription to cDNA, which served as the sequencing template. Method: immunoSEQ multiplex PCR; TCRdb's copy keeps in-frame clones and lacks some. The top ten hold approximately 1% of the sample, which has about 190,000 clones, less than 65% seen once.

This TCR was sampled from a human donor with alopecia areata. The chain links TRBV7-2 to TRBJ2-1, with 14 bases fitting TRBD2. The input for sequencing was CD4+ T cells sorted from blood, taken at week 24, from a patient treated with tofacitinib. CDR3 in amino acids: CASSPGLAGEEQFF. For the CDR3, the DNA is TGTGCCAGCAGCCCGGGACTAGCGGGGGAGGAGCAGTTCTTC.